A single TCR beta chain is shown here with its context. This sample stems from a study of blood T cell repertoires in COVID-19. Some clones are missing from TCRdb's copy, which holds only in-frame ones; the method was immunoSEQ multiplex PCR. The sample records about 98,000 clones, about 80% being singletons. The ends were cut back, 3 bases at V and 7 bases at J, with 9 bases in the middle. The CDR3 extends over 12 amino acids. This TCR came from a man in his 60s with acute or convalescent COVID-19. The sequenced sample consisted of peripheral blood. The chain links TRBV12-3 or TRBV12-4 to TRBJ1-2; no clear D. This chain's CDR3 is CASSFSRSGYTF. The CDR3 DNA reads TGTGCCAGCAGTTTTAGTCGGAGTGGCTACACCTTC.